This TCR beta chain appears in the sequencing data of a study of CD8+CD57+ T cells in acquired aplastic anemia. Study context: Sorted CD4+ and CD8+ cells gave an average of approximately 3.4 ug of DNA.

The sequenced patients had an expansion of CD8+CD57+ cells seen by flow cytometry. Patients had undergone no therapy by the time their blood was sampled. Germline values: CDR1 SGHVS, CDR2 FNYEAQ. V dropped 1 base and J dropped 3; count of bases not matched to a gene: 5. The CDR3 spans 15 residues. TCR beta VDJ and CDR3 were profiled, and genomic DNA was the template. TCRdb called the reads again in MiXCR, with one record for every CDR3 protein. The sample consists of about 160,000 distinct CDR3 sequences, roughly 50% of them appearing once. Sequencing input: sorted CD4+, CD8+, or CD8+CD57+ T cells (not recorded which) from PBMCs. The clonotype was recovered from a human donor with aplastic anemia. The chain carries TRBV7-6 and TRBJ2-7, with 8 nucleotides matching TRBD1. This CDR3 reads CASSLDRDRIYEQYF. The DNA of the CDR3 is TGTGCCAGCAGCTTAGACCGGGACAGGATCTACGAGCAGTACTTC.